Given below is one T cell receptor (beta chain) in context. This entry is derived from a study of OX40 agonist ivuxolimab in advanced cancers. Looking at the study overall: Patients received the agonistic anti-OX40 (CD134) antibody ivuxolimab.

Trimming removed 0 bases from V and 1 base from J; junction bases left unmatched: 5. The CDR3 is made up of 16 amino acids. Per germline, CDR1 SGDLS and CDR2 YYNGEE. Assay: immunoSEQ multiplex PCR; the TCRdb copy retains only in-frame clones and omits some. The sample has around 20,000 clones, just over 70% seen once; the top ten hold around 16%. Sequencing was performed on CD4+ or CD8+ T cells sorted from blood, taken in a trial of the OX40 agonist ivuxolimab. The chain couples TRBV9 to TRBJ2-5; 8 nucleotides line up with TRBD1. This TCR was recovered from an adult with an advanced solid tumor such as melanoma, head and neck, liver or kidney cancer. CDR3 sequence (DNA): TGTGCCAGCAGCGTAGCCGGCAGGGGGCCCCAAGAGACCCAGTACTTC. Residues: CASSVAGRGPQETQYF.